This T cell receptor beta chain emerged from a study of blood T cell repertoires in COVID-19. Produced via immunoSEQ multiplex PCR; TCRdb's table is partial and in-frame only. The table records about 58,000 clones, around 85% of them present only once. This CDR3 region has 14 residues. Per germline, CDR1 SEHNR and CDR2 FQNEAQ (reference sequence). Between the trimmed V and J ends, which lost 5 bases and 8 bases, there was a span of 13 bases. Sequenced: peripheral blood. This clonotype was obtained from a woman aged 70-85 years with active COVID-19. The chain has TRBV7-9 and TRBJ1-6; D is undetermined. CDR3 loop: CASSRSPSDSPLHF. As DNA, the CDR3 is TGTGCCAGCAGCCGATCCCCCTCGGATTCACCCCTCCACTTT.